These 21 T cell receptor beta chains were sequenced from one sample in a study of T cells after posttransplantation cyclophosphamide. The assay was immunoSEQ multiplex PCR, and TCRdb's table has in-frame clones only and misses some. Here the sample spans around 17,000 clones, about 90% being singletons. Cyclophosphamide on days +3 and +4 followed busulfan-fludarabine conditioning and a marrow graft. The source was CD4+ T cells sorted from blood, collected after allogeneic stem cell transplant with posttransplant cyclophosphamide. These receptor sequences come from a male patient aged 55 to 69 who received an allogeneic stem cell transplant from a related donor and was CMV-positive. Some T cells may arise from the graft donor.

This chain joins TRBV29-1 and TRBJ2-1, with a tentative D call TRBD1 (6 bases). V was trimmed by 2 bases and J by 2 bases, leaving 7 bases between them. The CDR3 is 13 residues long. Germline values: CDR1 SQVTM, CDR2 ANQGSEA. The CDR3 DNA sequence: TGCAGCGTTGAAAGACAGGCCTACAATGAGCAGTTCTTC. This codes for CSVERQAYNEQFF.

The V call is TRBV30, the J call TRBJ1-1, with unresolved D. With 3 bases removed from V and 1 base from J, the gap between germline ends came to 15 bases. This CDR3 spans 15 amino acids. Germline V lookup: CDR1 GTSNPN, CDR2 SVGIG (reference sequence). CDR3 nucleotide sequence: TGTGCCTGGAGCCACATGGGCCTTGGGAACACTGAAGCTTTCTTT. Its translation is CAWSHMGLGNTEAFF. Full variable domain (outside the CDR3, taken from reference TRBV30 and TRBJ1-1): SQTIHQWPATLVQPVGSPLSLECTVEGTSNPNLYWYRQAAGRGLQLLFYSVGIGQISSEVPQNLSASRPQDRQFILSSKKLLLSDSGFYLCAWSHMGLGNTEAFFGQGTRLTVV.

The CDR3 is CASSSQGQGRETQYF. CDR3 DNA sequence: TGTGCCAGCAGCTCCCAGGGACAGGGGAGAGAGACCCAGTACTTC. V and J are TRBV7-2 and TRBJ2-5; 10 nucleotides match TRBD1. The ends lost 4 bases at V and 4 bases at J; junction bases unmatched: 6. Germline V gives CDR1 SGHTA, CDR2 FQGNSA. There are 15 residues in the CDR3.

This chain uses TRBV28 with TRBJ2-5, with 9 bases matching TRBD1. J lost 5 bases, V lost 5 bases, and 3 bases had no gene match. The CDR3 totals 13 residues. Germline V gives CDR1 MDHEN, CDR2 SYDVKM. CDR3 loop: CASSPGQGETQYF. Here the CDR3 DNA reads TGTGCCAGCAGTCCAGGACAGGGGGAGACCCAGTACTTC.

V is TRBV14 and J is TRBJ2-7; D remains unclear. The V end lost 1 base, the J end lost 2 bases, and 12 bases lay between the germline ends. Germline CDR1 is SGHDN and CDR2 is FVKESK. The CDR3 extends over 15 amino acids. The CDR3 DNA reads TGTGCCAGCAGCCAAGGGGCAGCTTCAGCCTACGAGCAGTACTTC. Translation gives CASSQGAASAYEQYF. The complete variable domain, with remaining parts taken from reference TRBV14 and TRBJ2-7, reads EAGVTQFPSHSVIEKGQTVTLRCDPISGHDNLYWYRRVMGKEIKFLLHFVKESKQDESGMPNNRFLAERTGGTYSTLKVQPAELEDSGVYFCASSQGAASAYEQYFGPGTRLTVT.

The J gene is TRBJ2-3, the V gene TRBV11-1; TRBD2 agrees at 9 bases. The germline V gene has CDR1 SGHAT and CDR2 FQDESV (reference sequence). The length of the CDR3 is 12 residues. Trimming cost V 6 bases and J 10 bases; bases outside gene matches: 5. DNA for the CDR3: TGTGCCAGCAGGATAGCGGGGGCCCCGCAGTATTTT. Its translation: CASRIAGAPQYF.

The rearrangement uses TRBV7-9 and TRBJ2-2, with a weak D call TRBD1 (6 bases). CDR1 SEHNR and CDR2 FQNEAQ come from the germline V gene (reference sequence). The ends were cut back, 5 bases at V and 4 bases at J, with 17 bases in the middle. The CDR3 is made up of 16 amino acids. CDR3 nucleotide sequence: TGTGCCAGCAGCAATTATGGCAGGGGTGTCACCGGGGAGCTGTTTTTT. Protein product: CASSNYGRGVTGELFF.

This chain connects TRBV11-2 to TRBJ2-7; perhaps TRBD2 as D (5 bases). Per the germline V gene, CDR1 is SGHAT and CDR2 is FQNNGV. The CDR3 covers 14 residues. The ends were cut back, 2 bases at V and 2 bases at J, with 10 bases in the middle. The CDR3: CASSLSGYTYEQYF. CDR3 sequence (DNA): TGTGCCAGCAGCTTATCGGGATATACCTACGAGCAGTACTTC.

This clone was seen a handful of times. This chain links TRBV19 with TRBJ1-4; perhaps TRBD1 as D (5 bases). V was pared by 8 bases and J by 8 bases, with 15 bases between. The CDR3 loop spans 13 amino acids. Germline CDR1 LNHDA, CDR2 SQIVND (reference sequence). In DNA, the CDR3 is TGTGCCAGTGTGCAGGGTTTTGGGGAAAAACTGTTTTTT. Translation: CASVQGFGEKLFF.

V usage is TRBV7-7 and J usage is TRBJ2-5; the D gene is possibly TRBD2 (5 bases). V was shortened by 8 bases and J by 5 bases, with 15 bases between the two germline ends. Germline V gene sequence: CDR1 SSHAT, CDR2 FNYEAQ (reference sequence). The CDR3 has 13 residues. CDR3 nucleotides: TGTGCCAGCGGGGAGAGGCTGAGTGAGACCCAGTACTTC. It translates to CASGERLSETQYF. Filled out from reference TRBV7-7 and TRBJ2-5, the complete variable domain reads GAGVSQSPRYKVTKRGQDVTLRCDPISSHATLYWYQQALGQGPEFLTYFNYEAQPDKSGLPSDRFSAERPEGSISTLTIQRTEQRDSAMYRCASGERLSETQYFGPGTRLLVL.

The gene calls are TRBV6-5 and TRBJ1-4, with 10 bases fitting TRBD1. The ends lost 4 bases at V and 8 bases at J; junction bases unmatched: 10. The V gene's germline CDR1 is MNHEY and CDR2 SVGAGI. The CDR3 is 16 amino acids. The CDR3 sequence is CASSSAGQGIEEKLFF. DNA for the CDR3: TGTGCCAGCAGTTCCGCGGGACAGGGGATAGAGGAAAAACTGTTTTTT.

This chain uses TRBV4-1 with TRBJ2-2; 13 bases align to TRBD2. CDR3 size: 19 residues. With V trimmed by 0 bases and J by 4 bases, 8 bases remained unmatched. In germline, CDR1 is MGHRA, CDR2 YSYEKL. The CDR3 DNA reads as TGCGCCAGCAGCCAAGATCCTACTAGCGGGGGGGCCAGCACCGGGGAGCTGTTTTTT. Translating it yields CASSQDPTSGGASTGELFF.

Comments on this clone: At one boundary the junction diverges from the germline segment, which might be a read error. The same CDR3 arises from other DNA sequences in this sample as well. The rearrangement joins TRBV7-2 to TRBJ1-6, with 7 bases fitting TRBD1. The CDR3 extends over 14 amino acids. CDR1 and CDR2 (germline): SGHTA, FQGNSA. The CDR3 bases are TGTGCCAGCAGCCTGACAGGGAATAATTCCCCCCTCCACTTT. Translating gives CASSLTGNNSPLHF.

The chain carries TRBV18 and TRBJ2-2; possibly TRBD1 for D (5 bases). V gave up 5 bases and J gave up 6 bases, with 16 bases separating them. The V gene's germline CDR1 is KGHSH and CDR2 LQKENI. This CDR3 is built from 15 residues. As DNA, the CDR3 is TGTGCCAGCTCATTTTTTACAGGTTTCGCCGGGGAGCTGTTTTTT. Protein: CASSFFTGFAGELFF.

This rearrangement joins TRBV11-2 to TRBJ2-2, with D possibly TRBD1 on 5 matching bases. V gave up 2 bases and J gave up 4 bases, with 17 bases separating them. Germline CDR1 and CDR2: SGHAT and FQNNGV. This CDR3 contains 17 residues. CDR3 amino acids: CASSLRHGQVGTGELFF. Written as DNA, the CDR3 is TGTGCCAGCAGCTTACGGCACGGACAAGTCGGCACCGGGGAGCTGTTTTTT.

The V gene is TRBV28, the J gene TRBJ2-7, with D tentatively TRBD1 (6 bases). The CDR3 spans 13 residues. CDR1 is MDHEN, CDR2 SYDVKM, per germline. Between the trimmed V and J ends, which lost 7 bases and 3 bases, there was a span of 13 bases. In nucleotides, the CDR3 is TGTGCCAGCAACCCTGGGACAAACTACGAGCAGTACTTC. It codes for CASNPGTNYEQYF.

This clone was counted once. The chain joins TRBV4-3 to TRBJ1-5; TRBD1 aligns across 9 bases. This CDR3 has 19 amino acids. Unmatched junction bases numbered 10, after V lost 0 bases and J lost 1 base. Germline lookup yields CDR1 LGHNA and CDR2 YSLEER. In DNA, the CDR3 is TGCGCCAGCAGCCAAGATTTAAACAGGGGGCGGTTGAGCAATCAGCCCCAGCATTTT. Protein: CASSQDLNRGRLSNQPQHF.

The genes are TRBV2 and TRBJ1-6; maybe TRBD1 (6 bases). Trimming cost V 7 bases and J 8 bases, with 12 bases left between them. This CDR3 comprises 13 residues. Germline values: CDR1 SNHLY, CDR2 FYNNEI. In DNA, the CDR3 is TGTGCCAGCAATCCAGGGGCCGATTCACCCCTCCACTTT. Translated: CASNPGADSPLHF.

The V call is TRBV7-3, the J call TRBJ2-7, with D possibly being TRBD1 (6 bases). Germline V CDR1 and CDR2: SGHTA, FQGTGA. The CDR3 is made up of 14 amino acids. The germline V and J ends were trimmed by 2 bases and 6 bases, with 14 bases remaining between them. The CDR3 here is CASSLRSGDGEQYF. The DNA for the CDR3 is TGTGCCAGCAGCTTACGTTCAGGGGATGGCGAGCAGTACTTC.

The chain recombines TRBV5-4 with TRBJ1-1; 7 nucleotides line up with TRBD1. CDR1 is SGHNT, CDR2 YYREEE, per germline (reference sequence). The CDR3 has 12 residues. The V gene end was trimmed by 4 bases and the J gene end by 11 bases; junction bases not matched to a gene: 8. The CDR3 loop reads CASSPDRAQAFF. In DNA form, the CDR3 reads TGTGCCAGCAGCCCCGACAGGGCCCAGGCTTTCTTT.

The rearrangement uses TRBV7-9 and TRBJ1-2, with a tentative D call TRBD1 (6 bases). The germline V gene has CDR1 SEHNR and CDR2 FQNEAQ (reference sequence). V lost 1 base and J 4 bases, leaving 13 bases between the germline ends. This CDR3 is 15 amino acids long. CDR3 residues: CASSLGVAGAYGYTF. The DNA for the CDR3 is TGTGCCAGCAGCTTAGGCGTTGCAGGGGCCTATGGCTACACCTTC.